Following are 9 T cell receptor beta chains from one sample sequenced in a study of blood T cell repertoires in COVID-19 (dated by TCRdb to between 2020 and 2021). The method behind the library was the immunoSEQ multiplex PCR assay. In TCRdb, the immuneACCESS table is reduced to in-frame sequences with V and J assigned. These tables do not hold every clone; where another copy was compared, an unresolved V gene accounts for under half, and the others remain unexplained. The sample data list tens of thousands of clones, and roughly 87% of these were observed just once. Around 6.3% of the sample is taken by the ten largest. Source material: peripheral blood. The receptor source for this set is a woman aged 50 to 60 with acute or convalescent COVID-19.

This clone was counted only a few times. The gene calls are TRBV12-3 or TRBV12-4 and TRBJ1-1; D is uncertain. V lost 7 bases and J 1 base, leaving 7 bases between the germline ends. The CDR3 extends over 12 amino acids. CDR3 loop: CASTLGNTEAFF. CDR3 sequence (DNA): TGTGCCAGCACCCTAGGGAACACTGAAGCTTTCTTT.

For the CDR3, the DNA is TGTGCCATCGGGACTAGCGTTTACGAGCAGTACTTC. It specifies CAIGTSVYEQYF. The chain has TRBV28 and TRBJ2-7, with 10 nucleotides matching TRBD2. Germline V lookup: CDR1 MDHEN, CDR2 SYDVKM. This CDR3 is built from 12 residues. Unmatched junction bases numbered 4, after V lost 10 bases and J lost 4 bases. Together with reference TRBV28 and TRBJ2-7, the CDR3 gives the full variable domain: DVKVTQSSRYLVKRTGEKVFLECVQDMDHENMFWYRQDPGLGLRLIYFSYDVKMKEKGDIPEGYSVSREKKERFSLILESASTNQTSMYLCAIGTSVYEQYFGPGTRLTVT.

The chain links TRBV29-1 to TRBJ1-2; 7 bases fit TRBD1. The CDR3 is 14 residues long. Trimming removed 7 bases from V and 4 bases from J; junction bases left unmatched: 12. CDR1 and CDR2 from the germline V gene are SQVTM and ANQGSEA. The CDR3 DNA is TGCAGCGCCCAGATATCAGGGGGACCCTATGGCTACACCTTC. It specifies CSAQISGGPYGYTF.

The chain employs TRBV3-1 (or the pseudogene TRBV3-2) and TRBJ2-1; 7 nucleotides line up with TRBD2. The J segment lost 6 bases and the V segment lost 4 bases, leaving 6 bases of the junction unmatched. Germline V gene lookup returns CDR1 LGHDT and CDR2 YNNKEL (reference sequence). The CDR3 runs 14 residues. The CDR3 DNA is TGTGCCAGCAGCCGCCTGGGGGGGAGCAATGAGCAGTTCTTC. It codes for CASSRLGGSNEQFF.

V usage is TRBV30 and J usage is TRBJ2-2; a possible D gene is TRBD1 (5 bases). Germline CDR1 GTSNPN, CDR2 SVGIG (reference sequence). V dropped 4 bases and J dropped 6 bases, with 9 bases sitting between them. The CDR3 spans 12 residues. CDR3 protein: CAWTKGPGELFF. The DNA of the CDR3 is TGTGCCTGGACTAAGGGGCCCGGGGAGCTGTTTTTT.

This chain links TRBV15 with TRBJ1-3; 9 positions match TRBD1. Per germline, CDR1 LNHNV and CDR2 YYDKDF (reference sequence). Losses at the gene ends were 1 base for V and 4 bases for J; bases not matched to a gene: 5. The CDR3 has 16 residues. In DNA form, the CDR3 reads TGTGCCACCAGCAGAGGGGACAGGGTTGCCGGAAACACCATATATTTT. This gives the protein CATSRGDRVAGNTIYF.

The V and J genes are TRBV27 and TRBJ1-6; D uncertain. Germline V gene lookup returns CDR1 MNHEY and CDR2 SMNVEV (reference sequence). The germline V and J ends were trimmed by 7 bases and 6 bases, with 10 bases remaining between them. This CDR3 is built from 13 residues. Here the CDR3 DNA reads TGTGCCAGCACCGGTCATAGTAATTCACCCCTCCACTTT. Amino acids: CASTGHSNSPLHF.

This chain's CDR3 is CASRETPGTGRNQPQHF. CDR3 DNA sequence: TGTGCCAGCAGAGAAACGCCCGGGACAGGGCGCAATCAGCCCCAGCATTTT. The chain employs TRBV2 and TRBJ1-5, with 9 nucleotides matching TRBD1. The CDR3 is made up of 17 amino acids. CDR1 is SNHLY and CDR2 is FYNNEI in the germline V gene. The V segment lost 6 bases and the J segment 2 bases; nucleotides outside the gene matches: 11.

This chain joins TRBV6-5 and TRBJ1-2, with 8 nucleotides matching TRBD1. CDR1 and CDR2 (germline): MNHEY, SVGAGI. The V and J ends lost 7 bases and 7 bases, in that order; junction bases with no gene match: 11. There are 14 residues in the CDR3. CDR3 sequence: CASNPQGGRGGYTF. CDR3 bases: TGTGCCAGCAACCCACAGGGGGGCCGGGGTGGCTACACCTTC.